This T cell receptor (beta chain) is from a study of blood T cell repertoires in COVID-19. Study-level background: Italy, Spain and the United States were the sources of the convalescent and acute COVID-19 samples. The cDNA or gDNA used as material had been derived from T cells, B-cell-depleted T cells, or PBMCs.

Data came from immunoSEQ multiplex PCR; TCRdb stores just in-frame clones and leaves some out. The sample lists tens of thousands of clones; roughly 88% were seen once. The V gene's germline CDR1 is KGHSH and CDR2 LQKENI. The CDR3 length is 11 residues. V lost 5 bases to trimming and J lost 7 bases, with 6 bases between them. This sequence joins TRBV18 and TRBJ2-1; D gene uncertain. Material: peripheral blood. The TCR comes from a man aged 55 to 70 with acute or convalescent COVID-19. The CDR3 DNA sequence: TGTGCCAGCTCAAACTCGAATGAGCAGTTCTTC. It translates to CASSNSNEQFF.